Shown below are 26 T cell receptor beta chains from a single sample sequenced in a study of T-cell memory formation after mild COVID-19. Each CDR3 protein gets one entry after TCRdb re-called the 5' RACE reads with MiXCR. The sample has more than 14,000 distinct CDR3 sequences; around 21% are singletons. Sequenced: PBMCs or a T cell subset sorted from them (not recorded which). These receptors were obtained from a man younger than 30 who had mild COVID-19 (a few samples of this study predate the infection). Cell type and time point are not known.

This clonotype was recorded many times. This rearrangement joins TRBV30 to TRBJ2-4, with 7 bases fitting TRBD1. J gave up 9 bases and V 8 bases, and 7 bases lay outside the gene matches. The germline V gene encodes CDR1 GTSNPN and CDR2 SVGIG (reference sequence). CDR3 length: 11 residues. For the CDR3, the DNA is TGTGCCCAAGGGGGCGTTGGCATTCAGTACTTC. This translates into CAQGGVGIQYF.

CDR3 region: CASRSTTRMNTEAFF. CDR3 in DNA: TGCGCCAGCCGCTCTACGACAAGGATGAACACTGAAGCTTTCTTT. The V and J genes are TRBV5-1 and TRBJ1-1, with unresolved D. Germline V CDR1 and CDR2: SGHRS, YFSETQ. The CDR3 is 15 residues long. The V end lost 7 bases, the J end lost 0 bases, and 16 bases lay between the germline ends.

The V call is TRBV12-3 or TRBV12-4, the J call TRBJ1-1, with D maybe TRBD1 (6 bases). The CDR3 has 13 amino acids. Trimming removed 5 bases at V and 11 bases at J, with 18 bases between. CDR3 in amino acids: CASSPQGGGRAFF. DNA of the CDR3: TGTGCCAGCAGTCCTCAAGGGGGGGGACGTGCTTTCTTT.

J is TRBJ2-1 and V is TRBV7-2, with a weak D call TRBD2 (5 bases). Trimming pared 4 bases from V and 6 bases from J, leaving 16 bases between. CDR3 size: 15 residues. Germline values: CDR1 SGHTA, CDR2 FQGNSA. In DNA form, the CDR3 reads TGTGCCAGCAGCTCTGCGGTCCCTCGGGGCAATGAGCAGTTCTTC. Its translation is CASSSAVPRGNEQFF.

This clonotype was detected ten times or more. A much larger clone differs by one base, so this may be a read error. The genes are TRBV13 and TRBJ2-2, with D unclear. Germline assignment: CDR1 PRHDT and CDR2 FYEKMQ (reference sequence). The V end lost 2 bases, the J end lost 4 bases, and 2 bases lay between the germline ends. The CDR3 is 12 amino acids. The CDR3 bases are TGTGCCAGCAGCTTATGCACCGGGGAGCTGTTTTTT. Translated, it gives CASSLCTGELFF.

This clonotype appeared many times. Here the CDR3 reads CASSYAGLAGGAETQYF. In DNA, the CDR3 is TGTGCCAGCAGTTACGCCGGACTAGCGGGGGGAGCGGAGACCCAGTACTTC. The chain couples TRBV6-5 to TRBJ2-5; 14 nucleotides line up with TRBD2. Germline values: CDR1 MNHEY, CDR2 SVGAGI. The CDR3 has 17 amino acids. Trimming at V came to 2 bases and at J to 5 bases, leaving 7 bases not matched to a gene.

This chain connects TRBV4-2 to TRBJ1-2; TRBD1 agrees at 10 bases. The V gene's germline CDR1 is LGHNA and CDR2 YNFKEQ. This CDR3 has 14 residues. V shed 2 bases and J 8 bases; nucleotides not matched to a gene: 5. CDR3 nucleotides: TGTGCCAGCAGCCAACCGGGACAGGGGTACGGCTACACCTTC. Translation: CASSQPGQGYGYTF.

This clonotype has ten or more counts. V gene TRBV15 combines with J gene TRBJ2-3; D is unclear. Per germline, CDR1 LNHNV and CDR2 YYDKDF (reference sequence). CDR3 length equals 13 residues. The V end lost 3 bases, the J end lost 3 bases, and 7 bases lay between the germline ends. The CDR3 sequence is CATSRVPTDTQYF. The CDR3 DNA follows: TGTGCCACCAGCAGGGTCCCAACAGATACGCAGTATTTT.

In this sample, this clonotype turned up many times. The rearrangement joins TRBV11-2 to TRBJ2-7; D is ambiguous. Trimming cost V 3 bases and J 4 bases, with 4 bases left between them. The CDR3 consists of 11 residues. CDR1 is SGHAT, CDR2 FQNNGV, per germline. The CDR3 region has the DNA TGTGCCAGCAGCTTCATTTACGAGCAGTACTTC. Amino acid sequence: CASSFIYEQYF.

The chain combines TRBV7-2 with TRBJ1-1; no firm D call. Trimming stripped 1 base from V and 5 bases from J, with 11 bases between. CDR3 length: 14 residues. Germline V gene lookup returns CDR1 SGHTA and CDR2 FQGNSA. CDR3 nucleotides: TGTGCCAGCAGCTTAGATGGGGTAGTTACTGAAGCTTTCTTT. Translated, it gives CASSLDGVVTEAFF. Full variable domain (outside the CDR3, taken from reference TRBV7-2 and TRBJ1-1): GAGVSQSPSNKVTEKGKDVELRCDPISGHTALYWYRQSLGQGLEFLIYFQGNSAPDKSGLPSDRFSAERTGGSVSTLTIQRTQQEDSAVYLCASSLDGVVTEAFFGQGTRLTVV.

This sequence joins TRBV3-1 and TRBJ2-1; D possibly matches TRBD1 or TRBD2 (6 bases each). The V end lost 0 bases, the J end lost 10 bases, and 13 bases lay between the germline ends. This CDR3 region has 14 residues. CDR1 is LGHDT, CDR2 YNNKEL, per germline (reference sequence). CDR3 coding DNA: TGTGCCAGCAGCCAAGATCCCGGGGGCGAAGAGCAGTTCTTC. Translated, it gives CASSQDPGGEEQFF.

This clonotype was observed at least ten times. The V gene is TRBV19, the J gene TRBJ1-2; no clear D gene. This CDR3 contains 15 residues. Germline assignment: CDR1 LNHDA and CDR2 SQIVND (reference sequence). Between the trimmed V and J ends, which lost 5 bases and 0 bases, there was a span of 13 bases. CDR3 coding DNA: TGTGCCAGTAGTCCGATGGACGGGGCTAACTATGGCTACACCTTC. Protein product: CASSPMDGANYGYTF.

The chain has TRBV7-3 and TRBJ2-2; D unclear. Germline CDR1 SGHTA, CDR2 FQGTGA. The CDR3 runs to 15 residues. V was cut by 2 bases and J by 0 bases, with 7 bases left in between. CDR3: CASSLFGPNTGELFF. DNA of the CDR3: TGTGCCAGCAGCTTATTCGGACCGAACACCGGGGAGCTGTTTTTT.

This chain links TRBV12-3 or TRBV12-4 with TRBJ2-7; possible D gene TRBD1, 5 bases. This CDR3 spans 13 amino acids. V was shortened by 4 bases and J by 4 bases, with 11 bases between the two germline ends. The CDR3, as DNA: TGTGCCAGCAGTTATCAGGGCCTGTACGAGCAGTACTTC. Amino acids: CASSYQGLYEQYF.

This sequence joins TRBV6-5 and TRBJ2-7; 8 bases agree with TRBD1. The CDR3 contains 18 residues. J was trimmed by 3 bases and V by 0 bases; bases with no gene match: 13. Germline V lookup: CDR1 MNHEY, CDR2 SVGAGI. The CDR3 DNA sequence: TGTGCCAGCAGTTACTCGAGTGGGACAGGCCTGGGCCGCTACGAGCAGTACTTC. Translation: CASSYSSGTGLGRYEQYF.

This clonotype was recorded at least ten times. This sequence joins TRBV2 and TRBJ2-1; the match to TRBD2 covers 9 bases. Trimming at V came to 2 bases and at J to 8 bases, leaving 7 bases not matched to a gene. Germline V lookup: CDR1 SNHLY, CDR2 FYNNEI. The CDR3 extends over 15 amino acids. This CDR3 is CASSEWRGGTYEQFF. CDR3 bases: TGTGCCAGCAGTGAATGGCGGGGGGGTACATATGAGCAGTTCTTC.

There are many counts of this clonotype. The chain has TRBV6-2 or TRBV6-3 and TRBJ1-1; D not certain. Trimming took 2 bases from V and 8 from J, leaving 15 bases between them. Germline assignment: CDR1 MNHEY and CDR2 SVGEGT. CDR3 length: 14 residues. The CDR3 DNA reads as TGTGCCAGCAGTTACGCCGCCCGTTGGGGAGAAGCTTTCTTT. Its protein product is CASSYAARWGEAFF.

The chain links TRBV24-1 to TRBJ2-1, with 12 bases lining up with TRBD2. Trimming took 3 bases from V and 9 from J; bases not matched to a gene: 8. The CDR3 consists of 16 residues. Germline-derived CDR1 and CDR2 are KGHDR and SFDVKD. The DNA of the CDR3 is TGTGCCACCAGTGATCCCCTAGCGGGAGGGTTAGGTGAGCAGTTCTTC. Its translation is CATSDPLAGGLGEQFF.

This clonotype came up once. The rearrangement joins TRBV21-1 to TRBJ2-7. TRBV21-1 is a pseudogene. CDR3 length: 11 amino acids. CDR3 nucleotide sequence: TGTGCCAGCAGCAAAACCTACGAGCAGTACTTC. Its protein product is CASSKTYEQYF.

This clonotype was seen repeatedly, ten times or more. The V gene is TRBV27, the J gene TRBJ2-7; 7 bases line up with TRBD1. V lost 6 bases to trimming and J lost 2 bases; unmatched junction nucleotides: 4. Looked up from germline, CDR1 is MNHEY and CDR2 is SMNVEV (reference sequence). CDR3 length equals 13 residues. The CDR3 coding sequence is TGTGCCAGCAGCCCTACAGGGGCCTACGAGCAGTACTTC. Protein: CASSPTGAYEQYF.

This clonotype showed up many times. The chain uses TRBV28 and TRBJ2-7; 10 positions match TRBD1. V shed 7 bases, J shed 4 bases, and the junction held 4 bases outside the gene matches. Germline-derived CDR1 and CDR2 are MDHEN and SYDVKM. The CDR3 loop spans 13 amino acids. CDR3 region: CASMGQGLYEQYV. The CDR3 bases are TGTGCCAGCATGGGACAGGGGCTTTACGAGCAGTACGTC.

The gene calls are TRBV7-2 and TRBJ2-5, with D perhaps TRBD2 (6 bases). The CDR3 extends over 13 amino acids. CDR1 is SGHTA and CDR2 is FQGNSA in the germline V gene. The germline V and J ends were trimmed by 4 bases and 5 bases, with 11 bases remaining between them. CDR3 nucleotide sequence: TGTGCCAGCAGCTCTCAGGCGGGGGAGACCCAGTACTTC. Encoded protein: CASSSQAGETQYF.

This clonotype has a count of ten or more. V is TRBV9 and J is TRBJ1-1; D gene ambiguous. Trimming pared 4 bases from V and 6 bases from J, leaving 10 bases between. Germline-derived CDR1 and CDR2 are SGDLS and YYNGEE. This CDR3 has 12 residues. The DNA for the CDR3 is TGTGCCAGCAGCCCTCCAGGACCTGAAGCTTTCTTT. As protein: CASSPPGPEAFF. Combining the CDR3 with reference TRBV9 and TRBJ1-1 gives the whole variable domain DSGVTQTPKHLITATGQRVTLRCSPRSGDLSVYWYQQSLDQGLQFLIQYYNGEERAKGNILERFSAQQFPDLHSELNLSSLELGDSALYFCASSPPGPEAFFGQGTRLTVV.

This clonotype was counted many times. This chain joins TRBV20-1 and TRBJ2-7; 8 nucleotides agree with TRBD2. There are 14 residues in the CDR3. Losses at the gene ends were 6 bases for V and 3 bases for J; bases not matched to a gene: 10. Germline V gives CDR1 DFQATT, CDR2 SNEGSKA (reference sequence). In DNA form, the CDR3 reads TGCAGTGCACCCCGGGGGACTAGTGTCTACGAGCAGTACGTC. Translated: CSAPRGTSVYEQYV.

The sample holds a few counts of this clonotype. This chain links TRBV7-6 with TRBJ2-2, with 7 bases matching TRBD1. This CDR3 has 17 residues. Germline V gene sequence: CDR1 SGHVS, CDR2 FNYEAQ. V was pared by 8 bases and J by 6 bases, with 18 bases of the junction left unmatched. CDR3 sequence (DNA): TGTGCCAGCGCGCTTACGACCAGGGGGAAGTTAGCCGGGGAGCTGTTTTTT. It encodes CASALTTRGKLAGELFF.

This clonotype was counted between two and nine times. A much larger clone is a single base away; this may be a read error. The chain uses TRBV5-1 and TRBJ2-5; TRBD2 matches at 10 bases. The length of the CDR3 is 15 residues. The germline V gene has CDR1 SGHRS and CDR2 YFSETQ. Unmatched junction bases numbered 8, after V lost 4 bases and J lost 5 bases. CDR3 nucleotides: TGCGCCAGCAGCGTGTCAGCGGGGGGGTTCGAGACCCAGTACTTC. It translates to CASSVSAGGFETQYF.